Listed here are 30 T cell receptor beta chains from one sample, sequenced in a study of post-analysis software for immune sequencing data. Study-wide results and limits: A few TRBV segments occurring more often in patients than controls included TRBV5-6, TRBV5-1 and TRBV20-1.

Their cognate antigens are unknown. TCR beta cDNA libraries included unique molecular identifiers. TCRdb passed the PCR reads through MiXCR, listing each CDR3 protein once. There are just over 250,000 distinct CDR3 sequences in the sample; 35% to 45% occur only once, and roughly 4.8% lies in the top ten. Sequencing was carried out using blood. All receptors derive from a girl between 5 and 17 years old with multiple sclerosis.

This clonotype came up many times. The chain combines TRBV2 with TRBJ1-4, with a weak D call TRBD1 (6 bases). This CDR3 comprises 14 residues. With 6 bases removed from V and 8 bases from J, the gap between germline ends came to 16 bases. Germline CDR1 and CDR2: SNHLY and FYNNEI. The CDR3, as DNA: TGTGCCAGCAGGGCACAGGGCCTAAACGAAAAACTGTTTTTT. This codes for CASRAQGLNEKLFF.

This clonotype was recorded many times. This sequence joins TRBV28 and TRBJ2-3, with 11 bases that match TRBD2. The CDR3 is 14 residues long. Germline CDR1 reads MDHEN; CDR2 reads SYDVKM. Unmatched junction bases numbered 7, after V lost 8 bases and J lost 6 bases. Here the CDR3 reads CASVLAGARDTQYF. Here the CDR3 DNA reads TGTGCCAGCGTACTAGCGGGGGCCCGGGATACGCAGTATTTT.

J is TRBJ1-1 and V is TRBV29-1; 10 positions agree with TRBD1. This CDR3 has 14 residues. The germline V gene has CDR1 SQVTM and CDR2 ANQGSEA. V lost 7 bases to trimming and J lost 4 bases; unmatched junction nucleotides: 9. The CDR3 region is CSALSRTGGTEAFF. The CDR3 DNA sequence: TGCAGCGCCCTATCTCGGACAGGGGGCACTGAAGCTTTCTTT.

This clonotype was observed many times. The chain combines TRBV7-2 with TRBJ1-1, with D uncertain. V shed 6 bases and J shed 11 bases, with 16 bases lying between them. The CDR3 is 12 residues long. Germline V CDR1 and CDR2: SGHTA, FQGNSA. The CDR3 nucleotides read TGTGCCAGCAGAGTAGTGAGCGGGGAGGCTTTCTTT. This gives the protein CASRVVSGEAFF.

The chain uses TRBV7-9 and TRBJ2-2; TRBD2 matches at 8 bases. CDR3 length: 15 amino acids. With V trimmed by 5 bases and J by 4 bases, 6 bases remained unmatched. The V gene's germline CDR1 is SEHNR and CDR2 FQNEAQ (reference sequence). The CDR3 reads CASSLPREATGELFF. The CDR3, as DNA: TGTGCCAGCAGCCTTCCGCGGGAGGCCACCGGGGAGCTGTTTTTT.

The V gene is TRBV20-1, the J gene TRBJ2-1; 8 nucleotides agree with TRBD2. Germline V gene lookup returns CDR1 DFQATT and CDR2 SNEGSKA (reference sequence). This CDR3 region has 16 residues. J was trimmed by 6 bases and V by 6 bases; bases with no gene match: 16. The DNA for the CDR3 is TGCAGTGCCACAGAGCCTACCGGGACTAGACCCAATGAGCAGTTCTTC. Translating it yields CSATEPTGTRPNEQFF.

This clonotype was seen many times. V usage is TRBV28 and J usage is TRBJ2-5; 14 positions match TRBD2. CDR1 MDHEN and CDR2 SYDVKM come from the germline V gene. The CDR3 length is 17 residues. The ends lost 4 bases at V and 3 bases at J; junction bases unmatched: 7. The CDR3 DNA is TGTGCCAGCAGTTCGCCCGGACTAGCGGGGGGAAAAGAGACCCAGTACTTC. It yields the protein CASSSPGLAGGKETQYF.

The chain uses TRBV12-3 or TRBV12-4 and TRBJ1-6; D remains unclear. Deletions cut 3 bases from V and 9 bases from J, with 6 bases between. This CDR3 comprises 12 residues. In DNA form, the CDR3 reads TGTGCCAGCAGTTTGGGTCTTTCACCCCTCCACTTT. Residues: CASSLGLSPLHF.

Details on this clonotype: The junction departs from the called germline gene at one end, perhaps through a read error. The chain recombines TRBV5-1 with TRBJ1-2; D not resolved. The CDR3 spans 15 residues. CDR1 and CDR2 from the germline V gene are SGHRS and YFSETQ. DNA of the CDR3: TGCGCCAGCAGCTTGGGATCGGGCAGTAACTATGGCTACATCTTC. It is translated as CASSLGSGSNYGYIF. The full variable domain, with the rest looked up from reference TRBV5-1 and TRBJ1-2, is KAGVTQTPRYLIKTRGQQVTLSCSPISGHRSVSWYQQTPGQGLQFLFEYFSETQRNKGNFPGRFSGRQFSNSRSEMNVSTLELGDSALYLCASSLGSGSNYGYIFGSGTRLTVV.

There are a few counts of this clonotype. A read error may explain this, as a much larger clone is one base away. The rearrangement joins TRBV14 to TRBJ2-1, with 7 bases aligning to TRBD1. Germline CDR1 SGHDN, CDR2 FVKESK. The CDR3 is 15 residues long. The CDR3 nucleotides read TGTGCCAGCAGCCTCCAGACAGGGCCCTACGATGAGCAGTTCTTC. This encodes CASSLQTGPYDEQFF.

This clonotype was observed at least ten times. The rearrangement links TRBV11-3 to TRBJ2-1; D possibly corresponds to TRBD1 (6 bases). The germline V gene has CDR1 SGHNT and CDR2 YENEEA. The CDR3 has 15 amino acids. Between the trimmed V and J ends, which lost 5 bases and 7 bases, there was a span of 18 bases. CDR3 DNA: TGTGCCAGCAGCATGGGGACACGCGACGGGAATGAGCAGTTCTTC. Translation gives CASSMGTRDGNEQFF.

The DNA of the CDR3 is TGCAGCGTCAAGGGGAGGTTCACCGGGGAGCTGTTTTTT. Protein sequence: CSVKGRFTGELFF. The V and J genes are TRBV29-1 and TRBJ2-2, with a weak D call TRBD2 (6 bases). This CDR3 contains 13 residues. Germline-derived CDR1 and CDR2 are SQVTM and ANQGSEA. Trimming left V 6 bases short and J 4 bases short, with 12 bases between.

V is TRBV3-1 and J is TRBJ2-5, with 7 positions matching TRBD2. The CDR3 contains 17 residues. CDR1 LGHDT and CDR2 YNNKEL come from the germline V gene (reference sequence). The V segment lost 3 bases and the J segment 1 base; nucleotides outside the gene matches: 11. In DNA, the CDR3 is TGTGCCAGCAGCCAGGCCTTAGGGACTACAGGCCAAGAGACCCAGTACTTC. It translates to CASSQALGTTGQETQYF.

This rearrangement joins TRBV4-1 to TRBJ2-7, with 8 bases that match TRBD1. This CDR3 contains 15 residues. V was pared by 0 bases and J by 3 bases, with 4 bases of the junction left unmatched. Germline V gene sequence: CDR1 MGHRA, CDR2 YSYEKL. Here the CDR3 reads CASSQEHRGFYEQYF. In DNA, the CDR3 is TGCGCCAGCAGCCAAGAGCACAGGGGGTTCTACGAGCAGTACTTC.

The table lists this clonotype with many counts. This sequence joins TRBV29-1 and TRBJ2-2; D perhaps matches TRBD1 (6 bases). The CDR3 totals 16 residues. The germline CDR1 and CDR2 sequences are SQVTM and ANQGSEA. The germline V and J ends were trimmed by 0 bases and 3 bases, with 14 bases remaining between them. Here the CDR3 reads CSVEEKQGLDTGELFF. The CDR3 DNA reads as TGCAGCGTTGAAGAAAAGCAGGGGCTGGACACCGGGGAGCTGTTTTTT.

This clonotype has ten or more counts. V is TRBV10-3 and J is TRBJ2-1; no clear D. There are 12 residues in the CDR3. V was shortened by 4 bases and J by 6 bases, with 7 bases between the two germline ends. Germline V gives CDR1 ENHRY, CDR2 SYGVKD. CDR3 in DNA: TGTGCCATCAGTGGAAGGGCCAATGAGCAGTTCTTC. Amino acid sequence: CAISGRANEQFF.

This clonotype was detected ten times or more. The V gene is TRBV12-3 or TRBV12-4, the J gene TRBJ2-3; D possibly uses TRBD1 or TRBD2 (5 bases each). The CDR3 consists of 15 residues. Trimming stripped 3 bases from V and 3 bases from J, with 13 bases between. Here the CDR3 reads CASSFATRGTDTQYF. In DNA form, the CDR3 reads TGTGCCAGCAGTTTTGCAACTAGGGGAACAGATACGCAGTATTTT.

The rearrangement joins TRBV5-6 to TRBJ1-1, with D tentatively TRBD1 (5 bases). Germline CDR1 is SGHDT and CDR2 is YYEEEE. The V end lost 4 bases, the J end lost 5 bases, and 21 bases lay between the germline ends. The CDR3 has 16 amino acids. The CDR3 loop is CASSPARVRVGTEAFF. The DNA for the CDR3 is TGTGCCAGCAGCCCGGCTCGGGTCAGGGTGGGAACTGAAGCTTTCTTT.

This clonotype has a count of ten or more. The rearrangement uses TRBV6-5 and TRBJ2-1; D is unresolved. The germline gives CDR1 MNHEY, CDR2 SVGAGI. V was shortened by 3 bases and J by 3 bases, with 9 bases between the two germline ends. The CDR3 length is 14 residues. Here the CDR3 DNA reads TGTGCCAGCAGTTATAAGGCAGACTACAATGAGCAGTTCTTC. Protein sequence: CASSYKADYNEQFF.

This clonotype was counted a single time. The junction differs from germline at one of its ends, possibly a read error. This sequence joins TRBV4-1 and TRBJ1-6; TRBD1 matches 8 bases. The CDR3 loop spans 15 amino acids. CDR1 and CDR2 (germline): MGHRA, YSYEKL. The chain's CDR3 is CASSLRTGNNSPPHF. In nucleotides, the CDR3 is TGCGCCAGCAGCCTCCGGACAGGGAATAATTCACCCCCCCACTTT.

This clonotype was detected only a few times. V is TRBV10-3 and J is TRBJ2-2, with a possible D match to TRBD1 (6 bases). Trimming removed 6 bases from V and 0 bases from J, with 8 bases in between. The CDR3 has 14 residues. Germline V gene data show CDR1 as ENHRY and CDR2 as SYGVKD. The DNA of the CDR3 is TGTGCCATCAGAGGGGACACGAACACCGGGGAGCTGTTTTTT. It translates to CAIRGDTNTGELFF.

In its sample, this clonotype was seen a few times. The V and J genes are TRBV10-3 and TRBJ1-6, with 9 bases identical to TRBD1. Germline assignment: CDR1 ENHRY and CDR2 SYGVKD. The CDR3 is 21 amino acids. J was trimmed by 0 bases and V by 4 bases; bases with no gene match: 16. Here the CDR3 DNA reads TGTGCCATCAGTGGATCTTTAGGACAGGGGCAATCGAGCTCCTATAATTCACCCCTCCACTTT. Protein product: CAISGSLGQGQSSSYNSPLHF.

The rearrangement joins TRBV20-1 to TRBJ2-4; 12 bases agree with TRBD1. The J call may be incorrect, as the DNA end agrees better with TRBJ2-7. From germline, CDR1 is DFQATT and CDR2 SNEGSKA (reference sequence). The CDR3 has 13 amino acids. The DNA for the CDR3 is TGCAGTGCTACGGGACAGGGGGCTTACGAGCAGTACTTC. Amino acid sequence: CSATGQGAYEQYF.

This clonotype has just a few counts. The rearrangement uses TRBV4-1 and TRBJ2-7, with 7 bases lining up with TRBD1. From germline, CDR1 is MGHRA and CDR2 YSYEKL. The CDR3 has 16 residues. Trimming at V came to 0 bases and at J to 6 bases, leaving 11 bases not matched to a gene. In DNA, the CDR3 is TGCGCCAGCAGCCAAGATCGCGAGACAGGGCAGGTCGAGCAGTACTTC. Residues: CASSQDRETGQVEQYF.

There are many counts of this clonotype. The chain links TRBV6-5 to TRBJ2-3; D gene uncertain. The germline V gene has CDR1 MNHEY and CDR2 SVGAGI. The CDR3 runs 16 residues. Trimming cost V 0 bases and J 0 bases, with 10 bases left between them. The chain's CDR3 is CASSYSPWSSTDTQYF. The CDR3 DNA is TGTGCCAGCAGTTACTCTCCGTGGTCTAGCACAGATACGCAGTATTTT.

This clonotype occurred many times. This chain joins TRBV20-1 and TRBJ2-3; no reliable D call. The CDR3 extends over 16 amino acids. V was trimmed by 1 base and J by 5 bases, leaving 19 bases between them. Per the germline V gene, CDR1 is DFQATT and CDR2 is SNEGSKA (reference sequence). The CDR3: CSARGRGVLGRDTQYF. The CDR3 region has the DNA TGCAGTGCTAGAGGGCGTGGGGTCCTGGGAAGAGATACGCAGTATTTT.

Ten or more counts support this clonotype. The rearrangement uses TRBV20-1 and TRBJ2-5, with D hard to call. V dropped 3 bases and J dropped 2 bases, with 7 bases sitting between them. The V gene's germline CDR1 is DFQATT and CDR2 SNEGSKA (reference sequence). The CDR3 is 12 residues long. For the CDR3, the DNA is TGCAGTGCTAGGCTGGGACAAGAGACCCAGTACTTC. Translation: CSARLGQETQYF.

This clonotype has a count of ten or more. V and J are TRBV30 and TRBJ2-1; TRBD1 or TRBD2 may be the D gene (6 bases each). This CDR3 contains 14 residues. V lost 0 bases to trimming and J lost 8 bases, with 14 bases between them. CDR1 is GTSNPN and CDR2 is SVGIG in the germline V gene (reference sequence). CDR3 region: CAWSVGGSRDEQFF. Written as DNA, the CDR3 is TGTGCCTGGAGTGTAGGGGGGAGTCGGGATGAGCAGTTCTTC. Based on the CDR3 plus reference TRBV30 and TRBJ2-1, the full variable domain is SQTIHQWPATLVQPVGSPLSLECTVEGTSNPNLYWYRQAAGRGLQLLFYSVGIGQISSEVPQNLSASRPQDRQFILSSKKLLLSDSGFYLCAWSVGGSRDEQFFGPGTRLTVL.

This clonotype was detected many times. The gene calls are TRBV7-3 and TRBJ2-3, with 9 bases matching TRBD2. The germline gives CDR1 SGHTA, CDR2 FQGTGA. V was clipped by 5 bases and J by 3 bases; unmatched bases: 9. The CDR3 spans 16 residues. In DNA form, the CDR3 reads TGTGCCAGCAGCCCTCGGGGTAGCGGGGGAACAGATACGCAGTATTTT. Encoded protein: CASSPRGSGGTDTQYF.

This clonotype was seen ten or more times. This CDR3 is CSARRGGGTDTQYF. The CDR3, as DNA: TGCAGTGCCCGGCGTGGGGGAGGCACAGATACGCAGTATTTT. The chain couples TRBV20-1 to TRBJ2-3, with D perhaps assigned TRBD1 or TRBD2 (5 bases each). This CDR3 has 14 residues. The V and J ends lost 6 bases and 1 base respectively, with 14 bases between them. The germline V gene encodes CDR1 DFQATT and CDR2 SNEGSKA (reference sequence).